A single sample is the source of the 17 T cell receptor beta chains below, sequenced in a study of neoadjuvant nivolumab and ipilimumab in lung cancer. The method was immunoSEQ multiplex PCR; TCRdb's version includes in-frame clones alone and lacks a portion of them. Of roughly 30,000 clones listed, around nine tenths were seen once; the top ten hold 4.5% to 5%. Sample: peripheral blood, taken after neoadjuvant nivolumab, alone or with ipilimumab, at or shortly before surgery. These receptors originate from an adult with non-small cell lung cancer.

The V call is TRBV25-1, the J call TRBJ1-5; a possible D gene is TRBD1 (5 bases). This CDR3 region has 14 residues. Trimming stripped 3 bases from V and 4 bases from J, with 10 bases between. The germline CDR1 and CDR2 sequences are MGHDK and SYGVNS. The CDR3 bases are TGTGCCAGCAGTGACGGGGGACCAAATCAGCCCCAGCATTTT. This translates into CASSDGGPNQPQHF. Filled out from reference TRBV25-1 and TRBJ1-5, the complete variable domain reads EADIYQTPRYLVIGTGKKITLECSQTMGHDKMYWYQQDPGMELHLIHYSYGVNSTEKGDLSSESTVSRIRTEHFPLTLESARPSHTSQYLCASSDGGPNQPQHFGDGTRLSIL.

This chain joins TRBV2 and TRBJ2-1, with 8 bases aligning to TRBD2. V lost 7 bases to trimming and J lost 10 bases; unmatched junction nucleotides: 12. The CDR3 length is 14 residues. Germline CDR1 is SNHLY and CDR2 is FYNNEI. CDR3 coding DNA: TGTGCCAGCATCTCCGGGGGGGGCTTCGGGGAGCAGTTCTTC. It is translated as CASISGGGFGEQFF.

This clone was recorded a few times. V is TRBV29-1 and J is TRBJ2-2, with a tentative D call TRBD1 (6 bases). Germline V gene data show CDR1 as SQVTM and CDR2 as ANQGSEA. Trimming cost V 8 bases and J 4 bases, with 14 bases left between them. The CDR3 extends over 13 amino acids. The CDR3 spells CSIRGMGTGELFF. For the CDR3, the DNA is TGCAGCATCAGGGGTATGGGCACCGGGGAGCTGTTTTTT.

This chain connects TRBV29-1 to TRBJ1-3; D gene unclear. There are 13 residues in the CDR3. Germline V gives CDR1 SQVTM, CDR2 ANQGSEA. The V end lost 7 bases, the J end lost 1 base, and 11 bases lay between the germline ends. The CDR3 DNA sequence: TGCAGCGCCCGACTGCCATCTGGAAACACCATATATTTT. Its translation: CSARLPSGNTIYF. Variable domain in full (rest from reference TRBV29-1 and TRBJ1-3): SAVISQKPSRDICQRGTSLTIQCQVDSQVTMMFWYRQQPGQSLTLIATANQGSEATYESGFVIDKFPISRPNLTFSTLTVSNMSPEDSSIYLCSARLPSGNTIYFGEGSWLTVV.

The chain couples TRBV9 to TRBJ2-1; 8 bases line up with TRBD1. J was trimmed by 8 bases and V by 0 bases; bases with no gene match: 7. There are 15 residues in the CDR3. CDR1 and CDR2 from the germline V gene are SGDLS and YYNGEE. CDR3 coding DNA: TGTGCCAGCAGCGTAGCGGGGACAGGATCCCATGAGCAGTTCTTC. This translates into CASSVAGTGSHEQFF.

The sample holds one count of this clone. This chain connects TRBV6-5 to TRBJ1-5, with D unclear. Per germline, CDR1 MNHEY and CDR2 SVGAGI. Trimming removed 8 bases from V and 10 bases from J, with 12 bases in between. The CDR3 length is 11 residues. This chain's CDR3 is CASGVSGPQHF. CDR3 in DNA: TGTGCCAGCGGGGTATCAGGTCCCCAGCATTTT.

This chain connects TRBV5-1 to TRBJ1-1; D gene uncertain. The germline CDR1 and CDR2 sequences are SGHRS and YFSETQ. This CDR3 has 12 residues. The V end was cut by 1 base, the J end by 8 bases, with 9 bases between. The CDR3 region is CASSLWEGEAFF. CDR3 DNA: TGCGCCAGCAGCTTGTGGGAGGGCGAAGCTTTCTTT.

This chain links TRBV29-1 with TRBJ2-1; tentative D call: TRBD1 (5 bases). The CDR3 contains 12 residues. V shed 4 bases and J shed 5 bases, with 9 bases lying between them. CDR1 and CDR2 from the germline V gene are SQVTM and ANQGSEA. CDR3 sequence: CSVGRQNNEQFF. CDR3 in DNA: TGCAGCGTTGGTCGACAGAACAATGAGCAGTTCTTC.

This clone was seen just once. The CDR3 sequence is CASSYSIGSTEAFF. The DNA for the CDR3 is TGTGCCAGCAGTTACTCGATAGGCAGCACTGAAGCTTTCTTT. The gene calls are TRBV6-5 and TRBJ1-1; no reliable D call. Germline-derived CDR1 and CDR2 are MNHEY and SVGAGI. The CDR3 consists of 14 residues. V dropped 0 bases and J dropped 4 bases, with 9 bases sitting between them.

The chain recombines TRBV7-9 with TRBJ2-5, with 14 bases aligning to TRBD2. The CDR3 is 15 amino acids. After removal of 7 bases from V and 2 bases from J, the junction contained 3 bases not matched to a gene. Germline CDR1 is SEHNR and CDR2 is FQNEAQ (reference sequence). Written as DNA, the CDR3 is TGTGCCAGCACCCGGACTAGCGGGGGGCAAGAGACCCAGTACTTC. As protein: CASTRTSGGQETQYF.

The chain is built from TRBV27 and TRBJ1-6; D unclear. Trimming removed 6 bases from V and 1 base from J, with 16 bases in between. There are 17 residues in the CDR3. Germline V gives CDR1 MNHEY, CDR2 SMNVEV (reference sequence). CDR3 bases: TGTGCCAGCAGCCCCTCCGTTAGACAATCCTATAATTCACCCCTCCACTTT. Protein product: CASSPSVRQSYNSPLHF.

This clone was observed a few times. CDR3 region: CASSFGTGSQEQYF. The CDR3 nucleotides are TGCGCCAGCAGCTTTGGGACAGGGTCACAAGAGCAGTACTTC. The chain carries TRBV5-1 and TRBJ2-7, with 9 bases that match TRBD1. The CDR3 contains 14 residues. Germline CDR1 and CDR2: SGHRS and YFSETQ. Germline trimming cut 2 bases from V and 7 bases from J; bases unmatched to any gene: 7. The entire variable domain, with the rest obtained from reference TRBV5-1 and TRBJ2-7, is as follows: KAGVTQTPRYLIKTRGQQVTLSCSPISGHRSVSWYQQTPGQGLQFLFEYFSETQRNKGNFPGRFSGRQFSNSRSEMNVSTLELGDSALYLCASSFGTGSQEQYFGPGTRLTVT.

The CDR3 bases are TGTGCCAGCAGCCAATTAGCGGGGGGGCCGCACAATGAGCAGTTCTTC. Translation gives CASSQLAGGPHNEQFF. The chain has TRBV5-6 and TRBJ2-1; 11 bases map to TRBD2. CDR1 is SGHDT and CDR2 is YYEEEE in the germline V gene. CDR3 length: 16 amino acids. Trimming cost V 4 bases and J 5 bases; bases outside gene matches: 8.

V gene TRBV9 combines with J gene TRBJ2-3; D gene ambiguous. Trimming stripped 4 bases from V and 6 bases from J, with 9 bases between. This CDR3 comprises 12 residues. Germline loops: CDR1 SGDLS, CDR2 YYNGEE. The CDR3 region is CASSQERDTQYF. The DNA of the CDR3 is TGTGCCAGCAGCCAGGAGAGGGATACGCAGTATTTT.

This clone came up once. The V gene is TRBV11-2, the J gene TRBJ2-2; TRBD1 is a possible D gene (5 bases). The CDR3 is 15 amino acids. Between the trimmed V and J ends, which lost 5 bases and 1 base, there was a span of 11 bases. Germline V lookup: CDR1 SGHAT, CDR2 FQNNGV. The CDR3: CASSLRQQNTGELFF. DNA of the CDR3: TGTGCCAGCAGCCTTAGACAGCAGAACACCGGGGAGCTGTTTTTT.

In its sample, this clone was seen once. V gene TRBV7-9 combines with J gene TRBJ2-7; no clear D gene. V dropped 1 base and J dropped 0 bases, with 4 bases sitting between them. The germline V gene has CDR1 SEHNR and CDR2 FQNEAQ (reference sequence). There are 13 residues in the CDR3. The CDR3 nucleotides are TGTGCCAGCAGCTTAGACGGCTCCTACGAGCAGTACTTC. Encoded protein: CASSLDGSYEQYF.

The chain combines TRBV6-1 with TRBJ1-6, with D possibly being TRBD1 (6 bases). The CDR3 consists of 15 residues. Germline lookup yields CDR1 MNHNS and CDR2 SASEGT. V gave up 4 bases and J gave up 5 bases, with 12 bases separating them. CDR3 DNA: TGTGCCAGCAGTGCGACCGGACAGCATAATTCACCCCTCCACTTT. Translated, it gives CASSATGQHNSPLHF.